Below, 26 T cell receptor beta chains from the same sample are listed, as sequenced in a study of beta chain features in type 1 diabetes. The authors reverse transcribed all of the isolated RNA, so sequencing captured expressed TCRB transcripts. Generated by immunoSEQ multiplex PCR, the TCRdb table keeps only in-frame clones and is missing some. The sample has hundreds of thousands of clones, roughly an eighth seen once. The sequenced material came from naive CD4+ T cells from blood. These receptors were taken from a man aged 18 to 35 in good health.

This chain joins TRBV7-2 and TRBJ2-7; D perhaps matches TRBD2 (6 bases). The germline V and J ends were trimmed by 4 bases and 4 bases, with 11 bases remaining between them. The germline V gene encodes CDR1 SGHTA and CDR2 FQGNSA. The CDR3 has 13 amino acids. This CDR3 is CASSSSAGYEQYF. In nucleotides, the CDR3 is TGTGCCAGCAGCTCTAGCGCAGGGTACGAGCAGTACTTC.

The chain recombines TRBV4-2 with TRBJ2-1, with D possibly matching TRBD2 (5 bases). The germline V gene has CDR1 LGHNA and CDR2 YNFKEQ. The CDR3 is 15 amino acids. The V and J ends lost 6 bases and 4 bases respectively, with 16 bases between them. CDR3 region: CASRPGGRTYNEQFF. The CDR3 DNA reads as TGTGCCAGCAGACCCGGCGGGCGAACTTACAATGAGCAGTTCTTC.

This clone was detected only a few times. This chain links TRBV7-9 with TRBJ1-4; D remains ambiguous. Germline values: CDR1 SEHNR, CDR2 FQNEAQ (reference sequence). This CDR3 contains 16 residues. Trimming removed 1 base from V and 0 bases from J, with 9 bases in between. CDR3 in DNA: TGTGCCAGCAGCTTAGGGGCATATGCAACTAATGAAAAACTGTTTTTT. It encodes CASSLGAYATNEKLFF.

In DNA, the CDR3 is TGTGCCAGCAGCCCCCGAGGCGGGGGTGTCACAGATACGCAGTATTTT. This translates into CASSPRGGGVTDTQYF. The chain recombines TRBV9 with TRBJ2-3; TRBD2 agrees at 7 bases. Germline V CDR1 and CDR2: SGDLS, YYNGEE. V gave up 4 bases and J gave up 2 bases; unmatched junction bases: 10. The CDR3 is 16 residues long. Looking up the rest from reference TRBV9 and TRBJ2-3 gives the full variable domain: DSGVTQTPKHLITATGQRVTLRCSPRSGDLSVYWYQQSLDQGLQFLIQYYNGEERAKGNILERFSAQQFPDLHSELNLSSLELGDSALYFCASSPRGGGVTDTQYFGPGTRLTVL.

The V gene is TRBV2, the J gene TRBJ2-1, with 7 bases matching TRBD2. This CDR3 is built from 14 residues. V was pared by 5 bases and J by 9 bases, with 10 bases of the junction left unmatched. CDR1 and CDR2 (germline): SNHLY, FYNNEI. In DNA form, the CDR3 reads TGTGCCAGCAGTCCGAGGACTAGTTCGGGTGAGCAGTTCTTC. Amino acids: CASSPRTSSGEQFF.

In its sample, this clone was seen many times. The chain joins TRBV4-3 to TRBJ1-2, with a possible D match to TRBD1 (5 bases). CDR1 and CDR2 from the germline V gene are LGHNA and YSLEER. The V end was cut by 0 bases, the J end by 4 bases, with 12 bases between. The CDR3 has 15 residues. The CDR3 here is CASSQDLGGGYGYTF. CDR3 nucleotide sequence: TGCGCCAGCAGCCAAGATCTCGGGGGTGGCTATGGCTACACCTTC.

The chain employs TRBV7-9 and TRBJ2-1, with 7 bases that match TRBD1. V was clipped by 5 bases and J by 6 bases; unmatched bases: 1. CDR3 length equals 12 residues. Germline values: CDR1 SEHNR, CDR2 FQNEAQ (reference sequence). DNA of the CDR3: TGTGCCAGCAGCGGACAGGTCAATGAGCAGTTCTTC. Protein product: CASSGQVNEQFF.

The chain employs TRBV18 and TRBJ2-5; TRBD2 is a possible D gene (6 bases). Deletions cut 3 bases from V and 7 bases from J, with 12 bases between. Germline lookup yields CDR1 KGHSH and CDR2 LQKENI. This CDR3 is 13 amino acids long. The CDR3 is CASSPDSEGTQYF. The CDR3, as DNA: TGTGCCAGCTCACCGGACTCGGAGGGGACCCAGTACTTC.

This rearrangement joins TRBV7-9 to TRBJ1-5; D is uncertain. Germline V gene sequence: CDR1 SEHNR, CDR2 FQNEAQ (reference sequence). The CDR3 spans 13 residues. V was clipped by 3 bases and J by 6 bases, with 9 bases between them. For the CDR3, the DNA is TGTGCCAGCAGCTTGCCCGGTAGTCAGCCCCAGCATTTT. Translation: CASSLPGSQPQHF.

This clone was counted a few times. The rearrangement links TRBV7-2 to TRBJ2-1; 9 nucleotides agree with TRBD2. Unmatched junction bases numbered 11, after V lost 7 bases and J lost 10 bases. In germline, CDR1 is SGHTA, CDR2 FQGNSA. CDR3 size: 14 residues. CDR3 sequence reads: CASTLPILAGEQFF. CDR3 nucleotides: TGTGCCAGCACCCTACCGATCCTAGCGGGAGAGCAGTTCTTC.

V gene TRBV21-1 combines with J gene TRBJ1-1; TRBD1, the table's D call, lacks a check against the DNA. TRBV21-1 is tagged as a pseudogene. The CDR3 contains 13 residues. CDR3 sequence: CASLHQGHTEAFF. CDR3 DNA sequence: TGTGCCAGTTTGCACCAGGGTCACACTGAAGCTTTCTTT.

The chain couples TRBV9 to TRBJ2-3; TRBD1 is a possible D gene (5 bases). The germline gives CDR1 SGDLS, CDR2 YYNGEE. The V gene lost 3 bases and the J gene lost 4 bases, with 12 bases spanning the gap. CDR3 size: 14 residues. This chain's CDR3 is CASSAKGWADTQYF. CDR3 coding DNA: TGTGCCAGCAGCGCCAAGGGGTGGGCAGATACGCAGTATTTT.

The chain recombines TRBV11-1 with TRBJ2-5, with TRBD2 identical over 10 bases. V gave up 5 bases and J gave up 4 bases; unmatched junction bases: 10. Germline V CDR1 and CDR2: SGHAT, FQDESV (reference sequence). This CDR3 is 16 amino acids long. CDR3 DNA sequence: TGTGCCAGCAGCCCCCGGCTAGCGGGGGAGCGAGAGACCCAGTACTTC. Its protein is CASSPRLAGERETQYF.

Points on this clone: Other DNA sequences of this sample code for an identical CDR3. This CDR3 reads CASSQTDTQYF. The CDR3 bases are TGTGCCAGCAGTCAAACAGATACGCAGTATTTT. The genes are TRBV6-5 and TRBJ2-3; no firm D call. Germline V gene sequence: CDR1 MNHEY, CDR2 SVGAGI. The V end lost 5 bases, the J end lost 3 bases, and 3 bases lay between the germline ends. The CDR3 is 11 residues long.

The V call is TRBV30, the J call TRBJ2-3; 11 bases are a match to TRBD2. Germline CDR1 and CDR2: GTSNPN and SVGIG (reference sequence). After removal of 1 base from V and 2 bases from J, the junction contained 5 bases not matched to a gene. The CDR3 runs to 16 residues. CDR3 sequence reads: CAWSDTGLAVTDTQYF. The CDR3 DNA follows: TGTGCCTGGAGTGATACGGGACTAGCGGTCACAGATACGCAGTATTTT. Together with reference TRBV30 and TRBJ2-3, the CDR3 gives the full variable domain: SQTIHQWPATLVQPVGSPLSLECTVEGTSNPNLYWYRQAAGRGLQLLFYSVGIGQISSEVPQNLSASRPQDRQFILSSKKLLLSDSGFYLCAWSDTGLAVTDTQYFGPGTRLTVL.

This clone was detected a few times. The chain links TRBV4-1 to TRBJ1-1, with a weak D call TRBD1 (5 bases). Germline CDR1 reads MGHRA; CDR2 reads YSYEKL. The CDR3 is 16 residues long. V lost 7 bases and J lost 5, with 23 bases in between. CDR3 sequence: CASNANIGQTRTEAFF. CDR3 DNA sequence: TGCGCCAGCAACGCTAACATAGGACAAACCCGGACTGAAGCTTTCTTT.

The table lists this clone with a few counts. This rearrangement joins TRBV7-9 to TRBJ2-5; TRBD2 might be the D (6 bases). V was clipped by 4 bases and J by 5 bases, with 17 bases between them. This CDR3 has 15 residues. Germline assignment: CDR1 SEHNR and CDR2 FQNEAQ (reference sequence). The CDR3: CASSSSGSSGETQYF. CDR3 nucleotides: TGTGCCAGCAGCTCCTCGGGGAGCAGCGGGGAGACCCAGTACTTC.

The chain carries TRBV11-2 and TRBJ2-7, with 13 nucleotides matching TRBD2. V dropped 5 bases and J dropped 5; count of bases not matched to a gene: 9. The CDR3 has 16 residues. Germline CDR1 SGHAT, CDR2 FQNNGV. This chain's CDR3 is CASSLTGLAGVNEQYF. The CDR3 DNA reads TGTGCCAGCAGCCTGACTGGACTAGCGGGAGTGAACGAGCAGTACTTC.

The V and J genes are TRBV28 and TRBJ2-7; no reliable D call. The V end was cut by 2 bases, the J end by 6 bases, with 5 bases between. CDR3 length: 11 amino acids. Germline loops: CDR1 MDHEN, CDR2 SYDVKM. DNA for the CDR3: TGTGCCAGCAGTTTAGGGCGCGAGCAGTACTTC. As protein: CASSLGREQYF.

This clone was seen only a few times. The CDR3 region is CASSYTSGGLSSYEQYF. In DNA, the CDR3 is TGCGCCAGCAGCTATACTAGCGGGGGACTGAGCTCCTACGAGCAGTACTTC. The chain is built from TRBV5-1 and TRBJ2-7, with 11 bases lining up with TRBD2. The V and J ends lost 3 bases and 0 bases, in that order; junction bases with no gene match: 8. The CDR3 extends over 17 amino acids. CDR1 is SGHRS, CDR2 YFSETQ, per germline.

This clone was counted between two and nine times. CDR3 DNA sequence: TGTGCCAGCACTACAGATACCTACGAGCAGTACTTC. The encoded protein is CASTTDTYEQYF. The rearrangement links TRBV25-1 to TRBJ2-7; D call uncertain. The germline V and J ends were trimmed by 7 bases and 2 bases, with 9 bases remaining between them. The CDR3 length is 12 residues. Germline lookup yields CDR1 MGHDK and CDR2 SYGVNS.

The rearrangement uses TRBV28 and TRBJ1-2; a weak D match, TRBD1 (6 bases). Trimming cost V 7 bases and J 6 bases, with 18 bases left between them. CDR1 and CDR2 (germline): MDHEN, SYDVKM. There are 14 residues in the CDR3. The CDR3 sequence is CASTAGGGGDGYTF. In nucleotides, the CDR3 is TGTGCCAGCACTGCGGGTGGGGGCGGTGATGGCTACACCTTC.

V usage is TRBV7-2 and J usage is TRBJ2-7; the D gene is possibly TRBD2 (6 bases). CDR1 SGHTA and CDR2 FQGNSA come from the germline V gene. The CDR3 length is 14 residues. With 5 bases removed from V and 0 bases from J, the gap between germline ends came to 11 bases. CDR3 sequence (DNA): TGTGCCAGCAGCCTCGGGGGAGGCTCCTACGAGCAGTACTTC. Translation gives CASSLGGGSYEQYF.

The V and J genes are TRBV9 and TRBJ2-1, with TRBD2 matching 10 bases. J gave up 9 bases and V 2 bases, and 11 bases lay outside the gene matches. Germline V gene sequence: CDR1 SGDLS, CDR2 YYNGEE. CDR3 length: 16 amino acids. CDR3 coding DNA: TGTGCCAGCAGCGTCCCTATAGCGGGAGGTGGGGGTGAGCAGTTCTTC. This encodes CASSVPIAGGGGEQFF.

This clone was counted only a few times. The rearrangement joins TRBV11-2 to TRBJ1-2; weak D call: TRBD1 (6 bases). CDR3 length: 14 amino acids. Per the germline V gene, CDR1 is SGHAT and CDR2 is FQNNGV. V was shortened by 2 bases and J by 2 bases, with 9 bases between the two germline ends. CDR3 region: CASSLSGQNYGYTF. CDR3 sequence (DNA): TGTGCCAGCAGCTTAAGTGGACAGAACTATGGCTACACCTTC. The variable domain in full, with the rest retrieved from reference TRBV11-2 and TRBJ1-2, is EAGVAQSPRYKIIEKRQSVAFWCNPISGHATLYWYQQILGQGPKLLIQFQNNGVVDDSQLPKDRFSAERLKGVDSTLKIQPAKLEDSAVYLCASSLSGQNYGYTFGSGTRLTVV.

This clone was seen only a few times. CDR3 coding DNA: TGTGCCAGCTCACTCCGGGACAGACAAGAGACCCAGTACTTC. Its translation: CASSLRDRQETQYF. V is TRBV18 and J is TRBJ2-5, with 7 nucleotides matching TRBD1. Germline CDR1 is KGHSH and CDR2 is LQKENI. V was pared by 4 bases and J by 2 bases, with 4 bases of the junction left unmatched. The CDR3 covers 14 residues.